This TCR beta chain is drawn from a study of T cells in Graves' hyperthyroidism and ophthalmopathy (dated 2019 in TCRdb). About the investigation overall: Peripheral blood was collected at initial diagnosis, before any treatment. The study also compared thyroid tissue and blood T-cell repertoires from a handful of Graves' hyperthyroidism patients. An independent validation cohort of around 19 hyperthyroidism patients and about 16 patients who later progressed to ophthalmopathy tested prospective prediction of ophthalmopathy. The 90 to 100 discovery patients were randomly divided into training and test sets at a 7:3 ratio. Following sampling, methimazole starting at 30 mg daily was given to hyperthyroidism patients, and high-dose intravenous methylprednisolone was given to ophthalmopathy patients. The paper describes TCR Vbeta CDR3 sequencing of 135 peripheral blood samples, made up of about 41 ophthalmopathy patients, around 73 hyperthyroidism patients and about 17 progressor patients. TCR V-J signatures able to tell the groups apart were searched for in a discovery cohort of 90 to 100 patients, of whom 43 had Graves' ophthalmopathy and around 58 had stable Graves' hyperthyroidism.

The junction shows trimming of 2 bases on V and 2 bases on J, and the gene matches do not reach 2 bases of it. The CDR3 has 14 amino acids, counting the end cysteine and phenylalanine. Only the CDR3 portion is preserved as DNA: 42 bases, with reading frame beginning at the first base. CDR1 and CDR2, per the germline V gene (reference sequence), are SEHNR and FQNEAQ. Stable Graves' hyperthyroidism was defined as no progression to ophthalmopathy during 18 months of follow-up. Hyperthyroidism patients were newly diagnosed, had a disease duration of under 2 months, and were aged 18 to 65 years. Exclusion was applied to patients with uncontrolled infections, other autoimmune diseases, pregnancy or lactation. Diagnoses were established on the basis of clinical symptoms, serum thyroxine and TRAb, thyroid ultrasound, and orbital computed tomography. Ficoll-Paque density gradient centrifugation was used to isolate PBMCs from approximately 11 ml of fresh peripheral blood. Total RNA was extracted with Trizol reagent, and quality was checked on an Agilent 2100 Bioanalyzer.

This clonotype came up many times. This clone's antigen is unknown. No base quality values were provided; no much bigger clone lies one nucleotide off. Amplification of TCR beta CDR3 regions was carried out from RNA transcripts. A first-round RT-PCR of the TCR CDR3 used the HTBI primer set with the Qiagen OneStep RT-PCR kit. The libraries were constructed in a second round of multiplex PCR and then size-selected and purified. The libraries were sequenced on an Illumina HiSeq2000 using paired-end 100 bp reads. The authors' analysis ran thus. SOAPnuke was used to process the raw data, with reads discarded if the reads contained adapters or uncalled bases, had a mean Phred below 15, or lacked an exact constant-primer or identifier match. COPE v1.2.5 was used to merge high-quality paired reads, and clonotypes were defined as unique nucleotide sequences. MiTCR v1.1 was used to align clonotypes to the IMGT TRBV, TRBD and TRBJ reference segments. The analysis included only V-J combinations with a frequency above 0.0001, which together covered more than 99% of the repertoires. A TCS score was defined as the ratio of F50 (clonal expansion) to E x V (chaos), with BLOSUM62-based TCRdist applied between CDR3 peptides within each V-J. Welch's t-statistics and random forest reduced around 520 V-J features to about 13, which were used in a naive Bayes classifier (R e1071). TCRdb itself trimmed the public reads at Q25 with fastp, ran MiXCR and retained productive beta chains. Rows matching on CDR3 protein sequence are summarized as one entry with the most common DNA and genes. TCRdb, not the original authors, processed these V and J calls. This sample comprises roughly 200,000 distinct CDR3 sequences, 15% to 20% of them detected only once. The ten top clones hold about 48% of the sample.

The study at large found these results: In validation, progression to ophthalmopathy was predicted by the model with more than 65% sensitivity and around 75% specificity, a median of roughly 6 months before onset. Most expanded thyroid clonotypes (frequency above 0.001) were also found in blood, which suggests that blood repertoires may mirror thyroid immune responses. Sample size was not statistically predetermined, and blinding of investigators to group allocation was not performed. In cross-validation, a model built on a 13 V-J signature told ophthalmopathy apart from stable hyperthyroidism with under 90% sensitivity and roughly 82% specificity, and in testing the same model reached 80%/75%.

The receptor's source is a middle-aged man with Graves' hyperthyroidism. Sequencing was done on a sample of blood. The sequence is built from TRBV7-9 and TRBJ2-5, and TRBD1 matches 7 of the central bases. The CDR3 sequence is CASSLPTGQETQYF. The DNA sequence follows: TGTGCCAGCAGCTTACCGACAGGGCAAGAGACCCAGTACTTC.